Below, 25 T cell receptor beta chains from the same sample are listed, as sequenced in a study of breast tumors, draining lymph nodes, adjacent tissues. Breast cancer patients provided tissue from their axillary draining lymph nodes. MiXCR was run by TCRdb on the multiplex PCR reads, yielding one entry per CDR3 protein. This table holds about 230,000 distinct CDR3 sequences, 32% found once. The sequenced sample was axillary lymph node tissue. These receptors were obtained from a female donor with breast cancer. Some clones in this sample may be carry-over from other donors' samples.

Note on this clonotype: One end of the junction does not line up with germline, which may come from a read error. The J gene is TRBJ2-7, the V gene TRBV13, with TRBD1 as a possible D gene (6 bases). Looked up from germline, CDR1 is PRHDT and CDR2 is FYEKMQ (reference sequence). The CDR3 has 17 residues. The CDR3 DNA follows: TGTGCCAGCAGCTTAGCGCCTGGGGGCTCCAGCCCCTACGAGCAATACTTC. Protein product: CASSLAPGGSSPYEQYF.

This chain connects TRBV29-1 to TRBJ2-1; TRBD2 matches at 15 bases. Per the germline V gene, CDR1 is SQVTM and CDR2 is ANQGSEA. J was trimmed by 6 bases and V by 8 bases; bases with no gene match: 5. The length of the CDR3 is 14 residues. The CDR3 DNA reads as TGCAGCTTTAGGGGACTAGCGGGAGGCAATGAGCAGTTCTTC. As protein: CSFRGLAGGNEQFF.

In its sample, this clonotype was seen many times. The chain employs TRBV7-2 and TRBJ2-3, with D perhaps TRBD1 (5 bases). CDR1 is SGHTA and CDR2 is FQGNSA in the germline V gene. The CDR3 sequence is 15 residues long. Trimming removed 5 bases at V and 1 base at J, with 13 bases between. CDR3 protein: CASSPVRGRTDTQYF. Here the CDR3 DNA reads TGTGCCAGCAGCCCGGTAAGGGGTCGCACAGATACGCAGTATTTT.

At least ten counts were recorded for this clonotype. The gene calls are TRBV7-2 and TRBJ2-1; 7 bases align to TRBD2. CDR3 length: 17 residues. The V gene's germline CDR1 is SGHTA and CDR2 FQGNSA. J was trimmed by 0 bases and V by 6 bases; bases with no gene match: 11. CDR3 loop: CASSRRLAGRSYNEQFF. The CDR3 DNA sequence: TGTGCCAGCAGTCGTCGTTTAGCGGGCCGCTCCTACAATGAGCAGTTCTTC.

Note on this clonotype: A much larger clonotype is one base distant, so this may be a read error. The chain recombines TRBV6-6 with TRBJ1-5; no reliable D call. The V gene's germline CDR1 is MNHNY and CDR2 SVGAGI (reference sequence). The CDR3 contains 15 residues. In DNA, the CDR3 is TGTGCCAGCGGTTACTCGAGCGAAGGCTCTCAGCCCCAGCATTTT. Translation gives CASGYSSEGSQPQHF.

In this sample, this clonotype turned up once. In this CDR3 the conserved last residue, phenylalanine or tryptophan, is missing, so a read error is likely. The limits of the CDR3 on the DNA are not certain, so only TCRdb's listed CDR3 is given. The V call is TRBV20-1, the J call TRBJ2-3; TRBD2 is the table's D call, not checked against the DNA. Per the germline V gene, CDR1 is DFQATT and CDR2 is SNEGSKA (reference sequence). The CDR3 contains 9 residues when both ends are counted. CDR3 region: CSARGLAGV.

This clonotype has ten or more counts. This sequence joins TRBV5-1 and TRBJ2-7; 9 nucleotides match TRBD2. The V and J ends lost 0 bases and 2 bases, in that order; junction bases with no gene match: 6. In germline, CDR1 is SGHRS, CDR2 YFSETQ. The CDR3 spans 16 residues. CDR3 sequence (DNA): TGCGCCAGCAGCTTGGCTAGCGGGATGAGGGCCTACGAGCAGTACTTC. This codes for CASSLASGMRAYEQYF.

Ten or more counts support this clonotype. J is TRBJ1-3 and V is TRBV6-5; D not certain. Deletions cut 6 bases from V and 4 bases from J, with 16 bases between. Germline loops: CDR1 MNHEY, CDR2 SVGAGI. This CDR3 is 15 amino acids long. The CDR3 protein is CASSLGRTSGNTIYF. In DNA form, the CDR3 reads TGTGCCAGCAGCTTAGGTCGTACCTCAGGAAACACCATATATTTT.

The rearrangement joins TRBV4-3 to TRBJ2-6; D is ambiguous. The CDR3 contains 17 residues. The germline V and J ends were trimmed by 0 bases and 0 bases, with 9 bases remaining between them. Germline-derived CDR1 and CDR2 are LGHNA and YSLEER. CDR3 nucleotides: TGCGCCAGCAGCCAAGACTGGGTTTCCTCTGGGGCCAACGTCCTGACTTTC. This codes for CASSQDWVSSGANVLTF.

In regard to this clonotype: A clone one base away is much larger, so this may be a read error. The chain uses TRBV28 and TRBJ2-5, with D possibly TRBD1 on 6 matching bases. The CDR3 length is 15 residues. Germline CDR1 reads MDHEN; CDR2 reads SYDVKM. V shed 4 bases and J shed 5 bases, with 17 bases lying between them. The CDR3 loop reads CASSSTGTIGETQYF. The CDR3 nucleotides read TGTGCCAGCAGTTCAACCGGGACAATTGGGGAGACCCAGTACTTC. Full variable domain (outside the CDR3, taken from reference TRBV28 and TRBJ2-5): DVKVTQSSRYLVKRTGEKVFLECVQDMDHENMFWYRQDPGLGLRLIYFSYDVKMKEKGDIPEGYSVSREKKERFSLILESASTNQTSMYLCASSSTGTIGETQYFGPGTRLLVL.

The chain carries TRBV29-1 and TRBJ1-1; 9 bases match TRBD1. Germline V gene lookup returns CDR1 SQVTM and CDR2 ANQGSEA. After removal of 6 bases from V and 0 bases from J, the junction contained 5 bases not matched to a gene. The CDR3 runs to 14 residues. The CDR3, as DNA: TGCAGCGTGTACGGGACAGGGCTGAACACTGAAGCTTTCTTT. Translated: CSVYGTGLNTEAFF. Supplemented by reference TRBV29-1 and TRBJ1-1, the full variable domain reads SAVISQKPSRDICQRGTSLTIQCQVDSQVTMMFWYRQQPGQSLTLIATANQGSEATYESGFVIDKFPISRPNLTFSTLTVSNMSPEDSSIYLCSVYGTGLNTEAFFGQGTRLTVV.

This clonotype was found once. The rearrangement links TRBV6-5 to TRBJ1-1; no clear D gene. V shed 0 bases and J shed 1 base, with 12 bases lying between them. The germline gives CDR1 MNHEY, CDR2 SVGAGI. This CDR3 comprises 16 residues. As DNA, the CDR3 is TGTGCCAGCAGTTACTCGAAAAGGGCTCCGAACACTGAAGCTTTCTTT. It yields the protein CASSYSKRAPNTEAFF.

This clonotype was detected many times. The chain recombines TRBV5-1 with TRBJ2-6; D is unclear. This CDR3 is 14 amino acids long. Trimming removed 3 bases from V and 0 bases from J, with 4 bases in between. Germline V gene sequence: CDR1 SGHRS, CDR2 YFSETQ. CDR3 loop: CASSSYSGANVLTF. The CDR3 nucleotides are TGCGCCAGCAGCTCTTACTCTGGGGCCAACGTCCTGACTTTC.

This clonotype was observed at least ten times. The chain couples TRBV9 to TRBJ2-3; D might be TRBD1 (6 bases). The CDR3 is 13 amino acids. The germline V gene has CDR1 SGDLS and CDR2 YYNGEE. The V end was cut by 5 bases, the J end by 1 base, with 8 bases between. CDR3 residues: CASSRTGTDTQYF. The CDR3 bases are TGTGCCAGCAGTCGGACAGGCACAGATACGCAGTATTTT.

Details on this clonotype: Given a much more abundant clone one base away, this may be a read error. This chain joins TRBV11-2 and TRBJ2-1; D remains ambiguous. The germline V and J ends were trimmed by 6 bases and 8 bases, with 11 bases remaining between them. Germline CDR1 SGHAT, CDR2 FQNNGV. This CDR3 is built from 12 residues. CDR3 in DNA: TGTGCCAGCAGTCCCCCGGTGGATGAGCAGTTCTTC. The encoded protein is CASSPPVDEQFF.

On this clonotype: The CDR3 carries no conserved terminal phenylalanine or tryptophan, so it likely arises from a read error. The chain carries TRBV6-1 and TRBJ2-7; a weak D match, TRBD1 (6 bases). This CDR3 contains 13 residues. V dropped 6 bases and J dropped 4 bases, with 13 bases sitting between them. CDR1 is MNHNS and CDR2 is SASEGT in the germline V gene. In DNA, the CDR3 is TGTGCCAGCAGGTTGAGACAGGAATACGAGCAGTACCTC. Encoded protein: CASRLRQEYEQYL.

This clonotype was recorded many times. The gene calls are TRBV12-3 or TRBV12-4 and TRBJ2-1, with D possibly matching TRBD1 (6 bases). The CDR3 has 16 residues. V dropped 3 bases and J dropped 0 bases, with 12 bases sitting between them. The CDR3 is CASSFYGQSSYNEQFF. CDR3 DNA sequence: TGTGCCAGCAGTTTCTACGGACAGAGCTCCTACAATGAGCAGTTCTTC.

Comment on this clonotype: A read error is possible here, since a much larger clone lies one base away. This chain uses TRBV5-1 with TRBJ1-1, with D uncertain. Germline lookup yields CDR1 SGHRS and CDR2 YFSETQ. The CDR3 length is 13 residues. DNA of the CDR3: TGCGCCAGCAGCCCCCTCACCAACACTGACGCTTTCTTT. Translating it yields CASSPLTNTDAFF.

This clonotype was detected ten times or more. The CDR3, as DNA: TGTGCCAGCAGCGTAGGGAGAGCCCACACAGATACGCAGTATTTT. This translates into CASSVGRAHTDTQYF. The chain combines TRBV9 with TRBJ2-3; D not certain. Germline values: CDR1 SGDLS, CDR2 YYNGEE. The CDR3 consists of 15 residues. Trimming took 0 bases from V and 2 from J, leaving 10 bases between them. Filled out from reference TRBV9 and TRBJ2-3, the complete variable domain reads DSGVTQTPKHLITATGQRVTLRCSPRSGDLSVYWYQQSLDQGLQFLIQYYNGEERAKGNILERFSAQQFPDLHSELNLSSLELGDSALYFCASSVGRAHTDTQYFGPGTRLTVL.

This clonotype was observed many times. The genes are TRBV4-2 and TRBJ2-3; the D is unclear. The CDR3 consists of 14 residues. V gave up 1 base and J gave up 2 bases, with 7 bases separating them. The germline V gene encodes CDR1 LGHNA and CDR2 YNFKEQ. CDR3 DNA sequence: TGTGCCAGCAGCCAAGTAGATATCACAGATACGCAGTATTTT. Amino acids: CASSQVDITDTQYF.

This clonotype showed up many times. J is TRBJ2-1 and V is TRBV11-3; a possible D gene is TRBD2 (5 bases). This CDR3 has 18 residues. The germline gives CDR1 SGHNT, CDR2 YENEEA. The V end lost 0 bases, the J end lost 5 bases, and 20 bases lay between the germline ends. Here the CDR3 reads CASSLDRRTGSPDNEQFF. CDR3 coding DNA: TGTGCCAGCAGCTTAGATCGTCGTACGGGATCTCCAGACAATGAGCAGTTCTTC.

This clonotype was seen at least ten times. The chain carries TRBV7-2 and TRBJ2-2; perhaps TRBD1 as D (6 bases). V was clipped by 2 bases and J by 5 bases, with 9 bases between them. Germline V gene sequence: CDR1 SGHTA, CDR2 FQGNSA. The CDR3 consists of 14 residues. Here the CDR3 DNA reads TGTGCCAGCAGCTTATTCAGGGGAACCGGGGAGCTGTTTTTT. Protein product: CASSLFRGTGELFF.

This clonotype was counted once. This rearrangement joins TRBV20-1 to TRBJ2-7; 10 bases are a match to TRBD2. J gave up 4 bases and V 6 bases, and 12 bases lay outside the gene matches. From germline, CDR1 is DFQATT and CDR2 SNEGSKA (reference sequence). There are 15 residues in the CDR3. CDR3 sequence reads: CSAPERSSGRYEQYF. CDR3 DNA: TGCAGTGCCCCAGAGAGGTCTAGCGGGAGATACGAGCAGTACTTC.

This clonotype appeared many times. This sequence joins TRBV20-1 and TRBJ1-5; D possibly corresponds to TRBD1 (6 bases). V was clipped by 2 bases and J by 6 bases, with 8 bases between them. The CDR3 contains 12 residues. Germline lookup yields CDR1 DFQATT and CDR2 SNEGSKA (reference sequence). DNA of the CDR3: TGCAGTGCTAGAACAGGGATTCAGCCCCAGCATTTT. Its protein product is CSARTGIQPQHF.

This clonotype was detected ten times or more. The chain couples TRBV6-1 to TRBJ2-1; TRBD2 matches at 14 bases. The V gene's germline CDR1 is MNHNS and CDR2 SASEGT. CDR3 length: 14 amino acids. Unmatched junction bases numbered 2, after V lost 8 bases and J lost 5 bases. Here the CDR3 reads CASGGLAGDNEQFF. The CDR3 region has the DNA TGTGCCAGCGGGGGACTAGCGGGAGACAATGAGCAGTTCTTC.